The T cell receptor (beta chain) described here comes from a study of cytotoxic CD8 clonotypes in ibrutinib-treated CLL. General observations from the study: Clonality went up at ibrutinib response and then declined back toward baseline at progression. Baseline clonality exceeded age-matched healthy donors and tracked circulating CD8+ T-cell counts.

Generated by immunoSEQ multiplex PCR, the TCRdb table keeps only in-frame clones and is missing some. The table records about 310,000 clones, around four fifths of them present only once. A note on this clone: Its antigen remains unknown.

V was trimmed by 4 bases and J by 11 bases, leaving 11 bases between them. The CDR3 has 11 amino acids. Germline CDR1 reads MDHEN; CDR2 reads SYDVKM. This clonotype originated in a human donor with chronic lymphocytic leukemia. V gene TRBV28 combines with J gene TRBJ2-5, with D tentatively TRBD2 (6 bases). Sequencing used PBMCs, obtained before ibrutinib treatment. The CDR3 nucleotides read TGTGCCAGCAGTTCGACTAGATCACAGTACTTC. The encoded protein is CASSSTRSQYF.